This T cell receptor (beta chain) was captured in a study of shared clonotypes between healthy human individuals. Study conclusions and caveats: The study found lower generation probabilities in non-shared clonotypes than in those shared by all four donors.

TCRdb's table, derived via immunoSEQ multiplex PCR, lists solely in-frame clones and lacks some. This table holds 550,000 to 800,000 clones, about 90% found once. This clone has a single count. The antigen remains undetermined. Germline V gene sequence: CDR1 LNHDA, CDR2 SQIVND (reference sequence). The CDR3 has 14 residues. J was trimmed by 1 base and V by 2 bases; bases with no gene match: 1. The genes are TRBV19 and TRBJ1-1; the match to TRBD1 covers 7 bases. Sequenced input: memory CD8+ T cells from PBMCs. As for subset: CD45RO+ cells pooled with CCR7-negative TemRA cells. The receptor comes from a man aged 18 to 30 in good health. Some clones in this sample may be carry-over from other donors' samples. CDR3 loop: CASSIWTGNTEAFF. CDR3 in DNA: TGTGCCAGTAGTATATGGACAGGGAACACTGAAGCTTTCTTT.